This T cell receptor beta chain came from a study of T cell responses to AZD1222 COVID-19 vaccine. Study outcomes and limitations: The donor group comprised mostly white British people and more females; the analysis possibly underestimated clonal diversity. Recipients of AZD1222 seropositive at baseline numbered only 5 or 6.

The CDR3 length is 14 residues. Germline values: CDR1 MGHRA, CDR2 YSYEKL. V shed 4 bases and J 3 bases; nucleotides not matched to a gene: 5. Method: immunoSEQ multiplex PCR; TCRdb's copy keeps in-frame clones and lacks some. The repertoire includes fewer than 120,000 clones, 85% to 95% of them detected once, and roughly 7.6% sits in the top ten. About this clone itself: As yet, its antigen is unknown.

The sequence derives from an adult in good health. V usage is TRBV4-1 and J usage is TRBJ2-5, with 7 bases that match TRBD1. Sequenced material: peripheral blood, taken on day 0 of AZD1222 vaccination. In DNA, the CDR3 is TGCGCCAGCAGCCGGGGACAGAACAAAGAGACCCAGTACTTC. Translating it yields CASSRGQNKETQYF.